Listed below are T cell receptor beta chains from one sample, sequenced in a study of identical twins. TCRdb redid the calling of the 5' RACE reads with MiXCR, one entry per CDR3 protein. Here the sample spans nearly 900,000 distinct CDR3 sequences, 9% to 15% being singletons. These data also formed part of another study, on yellow fever vaccine responses in identical twins.

The sequencing sample was made of PBMCs. These receptor sequences come from a woman aged 18-29 years in good health. Both conserved end residues are part of each CDR3. Each record gives: D gene, J gene, V gene, clone size, CDR3 DNA, CDR3 protein. The D gene is left open where the match is weak. Clone sizes are given selectively: once, few, many, or a class where the clone is expanded.

D: NA; J: TRBJ1-6; V: TRBV5-1; size: few; DNA: TGCGCCAGCAGGACGGGGCGGGGTTCACCCCTCCACTTT; CDR3: CASRTGRGSPLHF
D: TRBD1; J: TRBJ2-2; V: TRBV5-1; size: few; DNA: TGCGCCAGCAGCCTACGAACAGGGGACGGAGTAAGCACCGGGGAGCTGTTTTTT; CDR3: CASSLRTGDGVSTGELFF
D: TRBD1; J: TRBJ2-5; V: TRBV6-1; size: few; DNA: TGTGCCAGCAGTGCCAGGACAGGGTGGGATCGAGAGACCCAGTACTTC; CDR3: CASSARTGWDRETQYF
D: NA; J: TRBJ1-1; V: TRBV10-3; size: few; DNA: TGTGCCATCAGTGAGTCTGGTCAGGGGAGTACTGAAGCTTTCTTT; CDR3: CAISESGQGSTEAFF
D: NA; J: TRBJ2-1; V: TRBV20-1; size: NA; DNA: TGCAGTGCTATTTACCGCAACCAAGAGACCCAGTTCTTC; CDR3: CSAIYRNQETQFF
D: TRBD2; J: TRBJ2-1; V: TRBV24-1; size: many; DNA: TGTGCCACCCGCGGGACTAGCGGTTACAATGAGCAGTTCTTC; CDR3: CATRGTSGYNEQFF
D: TRBD2; J: TRBJ2-1; V: TRBV27; size: few; DNA: TGTGCCAGCAGGCCACTAGCGGGAGGACGTAATGAGCAGTTCTTC; CDR3: CASRPLAGGRNEQFF
D: TRBD1; J: TRBJ2-1; V: TRBV7-9; size: NA; DNA: TGTGCCAGCAGAAAAACCGGGACAGGAGACAATGAGCAGTTCTTC; CDR3: CASRKTGTGDNEQFF
D: TRBD2; J: TRBJ2-1; V: TRBV2; size: NA; DNA: TGTGCCAGCAGTGAAGCGCTTGGACGGGCTAGCGGGAGTAGTGGCTCCTACAATGAGCAGTTCTTC; CDR3: CASSEALGRASGSSGSYNEQFF
D: TRBD2; J: TRBJ2-1; V: TRBV20-1; size: few; DNA: TGCAGTGCGCAGCAGGGACTAGCGGGGGGGCAAATGGGCAATGAGCAGTTCTTC; CDR3: CSAQQGLAGGQMGNEQFF
D: NA; J: TRBJ2-7; V: TRBV6-2/TRBV6-3; size: NA; DNA: TGTGCCAGCAGTTACTTTCCAGCGACCCCTGAGTACGAGCAGTACTTC; CDR3: CASSYFPATPEYEQYF
D: NA; J: TRBJ2-1; V: TRBV5-1; size: NA; DNA: TGCGCCAGCAGCTTTAGAACCGGCACCCAGTCCCATGAGCAGTTCTTC; CDR3: CASSFRTGTQSHEQFF
D: NA; J: TRBJ1-5; V: TRBV20-1; size: NA; DNA: TGCAGTGCTAGAGAGGGGGGCAGGGAAGCAAGCAATCAGCCCCAGCATTTT; CDR3: CSAREGGREASNQPQHF
D: NA; J: TRBJ2-2; V: TRBV5-1; size: once; DNA: TGCGCCAGCAGCCCACGAGTGACACAATCGAACACCGGGGAGCTGTTTTTT; CDR3: CASSPRVTQSNTGELFF
D: TRBD2; J: TRBJ2-3; V: TRBV5-1; size: NA; DNA: TGCGCCAGCAGCTTGGTGGGACTAAGGGAGGATACGCAGTATTTT; CDR3: CASSLVGLREDTQYF
D: NA; J: TRBJ2-3; V: TRBV20-1; size: few; DNA: TGCAGTGCTAGAGATCAGCAGCGGACCACAGATACGCAGTATTTT; CDR3: CSARDQQRTTDTQYF
D: TRBD2; J: TRBJ2-1; V: TRBV2; size: NA; DNA: TGTGCCAGCAGGGATAGCGGGGCACCAGGGAATGAGCAGTTCTTC; CDR3: CASRDSGAPGNEQFF
D: NA; J: TRBJ1-1; V: TRBV14; size: NA; DNA: TGTGCCAGCAGCCGTAGATCCCACACTGAAGCTTTCTTT; CDR3: CASSRRSHTEAFF
D: NA; J: TRBJ2-1; V: TRBV2; size: NA; DNA: TGTGCCAGCAACGCCGATAAGAATGAGCAGTTCTTC; CDR3: CASNADKNEQFF
D: NA; J: TRBJ2-1; V: TRBV10-2; size: NA; DNA: TGCGCCAGCAGTGAGTATGCGGGGTCTAGCTTTGAGCAGTTCTTC; CDR3: CASSEYAGSSFEQFF
D: TRBD2; J: TRBJ2-3; V: TRBV5-1; size: few; DNA: TGCGCCAGCAGCTTGGGACTAGCGGTGCGCACAGATACGCAGTATTTT; CDR3: CASSLGLAVRTDTQYF
D: NA; J: TRBJ2-5; V: TRBV12-3/TRBV12-4; size: NA; DNA: TGTGCCAGCACCGGTAGGGGGGGCAGGGAGACCCAGTACTTC; CDR3: CASTGRGGRETQYF
D: NA; J: TRBJ2-5; V: TRBV6-1; size: few; DNA: TGTGCCAGCAGGGGTCCCCCCGGGCGGGGAAAAGAGACCCAGTACTTC; CDR3: CASRGPPGRGKETQYF
D: NA; J: TRBJ1-3; V: TRBV5-1; size: many; DNA: TGCGCCAGCCGACTGGCCTCTGGAAACACCATATATTTT; CDR3: CASRLASGNTIYF
D: NA; J: TRBJ1-2; V: TRBV6-1; size: NA; DNA: TGTGCCAGCAAAGGGGTTTACTATGGCTACACCTTC; CDR3: CASKGVYYGYTF
D: NA; J: TRBJ2-1; V: TRBV19; size: few; DNA: TGTGCCAGTACCCACGGGTACAATGAGCAGTTCTTC; CDR3: CASTHGYNEQFF
D: NA; J: TRBJ2-5; V: TRBV7-9; size: NA; DNA: TGTGCCAGCAGCTTCAGCGACGAGACCCAGTACTTC; CDR3: CASSFSDETQYF
D: TRBD2; J: TRBJ2-3; V: TRBV3-1; size: few; DNA: TGTGCCAGCAGCCTGGGACATACTAGCGGGAGGGCCGGAGATACGCAGTATTTT; CDR3: CASSLGHTSGRAGDTQYF
D: NA; J: TRBJ2-5; V: TRBV10-3; size: NA; DNA: TGTGCCATCAGTGAGACGGGACGGATCCTAAGTGGGGAGACCCAGTACTTC; CDR3: CAISETGRILSGETQYF
D: TRBD2; J: TRBJ2-5; V: TRBV5-1; size: NA; DNA: TGCGCCAGCAGCCGGACCGGGGCTAGCGGGAGAGAGACCCAGTACTTC; CDR3: CASSRTGASGRETQYF
D: TRBD2; J: TRBJ2-7; V: TRBV28; size: few; DNA: TGTGCCGGGATGGGGGGGGGCTCCTACGAGCAGTACTTC; CDR3: CAGMGGGSYEQYF
D: TRBD2; J: TRBJ2-3; V: TRBV4-2; size: NA; DNA: TGTGCCAGCAGCCCCACGGGACTAGCGGGAGCCACTAGGAGCACAGATACGCAGTATTTT; CDR3: CASSPTGLAGATRSTDTQYF
D: TRBD1; J: TRBJ2-4; V: TRBV5-1; size: few; DNA: TGCGCCAGCACCTTCACAGGGGGCGCAGGCAAAAACATTCAGTACTTC; CDR3: CASTFTGGAGKNIQYF
D: NA; J: TRBJ1-1; V: TRBV9; size: few; DNA: TGTGCCAGCAGCGCCCTCAGTAAGGCTCGACCGAACACTGAAGCTTTCTTT; CDR3: CASSALSKARPNTEAFF
D: NA; J: TRBJ2-5; V: TRBV12-3/TRBV12-4; size: many; DNA: TGTGCCAGCAGTTTAGCGGGGGTTTTCGAGACCCAGTACTTC; CDR3: CASSLAGVFETQYF
D: NA; J: TRBJ2-1; V: TRBV20-1; size: many; DNA: TGCAGTGCTACACCAGGATGGGGGTACAATGAGCAGTTCTTC; CDR3: CSATPGWGYNEQFF
D: TRBD1; J: TRBJ2-2; V: TRBV20-1; size: few; DNA: TGCAGTGCTAGAAGGACAGGGGACACCGGGGAGCTGTTTTTT; CDR3: CSARRTGDTGELFF
D: TRBD1; J: TRBJ1-6; V: TRBV28; size: NA; DNA: TGTGCCACCATCAGTGGGGCAGGGGGCTTTTCACCCCTCCACTTT; CDR3: CATISGAGGFSPLHF
D: NA; J: TRBJ2-1; V: TRBV6-2/TRBV6-3; size: NA; DNA: TGTGCCAGCAGTCCGCTACGACCCAGTTGGGAAAATGAGCAGTTCTTC; CDR3: CASSPLRPSWENEQFF
D: NA; J: TRBJ2-2; V: TRBV29-1; size: many; DNA: TGCAGCGCACAGGACGGCGCGAACACCGGGGAGCTGTTTTTT; CDR3: CSAQDGANTGELFF
D: NA; J: TRBJ2-2; V: TRBV7-9; size: many; DNA: TGTGCCAGCAGCCCAACCGGGGAGCTGTTTTTT; CDR3: CASSPTGELFF
D: NA; J: TRBJ1-1; V: TRBV10-1; size: few; DNA: TGCGCCAGCAGTGATCCAGGACAAGTGAACACTGAAGCTTTCTTT; CDR3: CASSDPGQVNTEAFF
D: TRBD1; J: TRBJ1-2; V: TRBV12-3/TRBV12-4; size: many; DNA: TGTGCCAGCAGCCCGGGACAGTACTATGGCTACACCTTC; CDR3: CASSPGQYYGYTF